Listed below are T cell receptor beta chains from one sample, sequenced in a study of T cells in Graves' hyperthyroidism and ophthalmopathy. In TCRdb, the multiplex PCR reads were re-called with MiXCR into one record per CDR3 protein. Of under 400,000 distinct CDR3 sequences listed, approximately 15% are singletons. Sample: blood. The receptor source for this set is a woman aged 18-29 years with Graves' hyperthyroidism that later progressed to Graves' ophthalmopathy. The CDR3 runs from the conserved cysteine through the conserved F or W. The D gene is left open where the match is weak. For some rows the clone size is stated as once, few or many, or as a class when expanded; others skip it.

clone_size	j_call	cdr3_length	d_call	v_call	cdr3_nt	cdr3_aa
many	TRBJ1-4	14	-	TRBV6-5	TGTGCCAGCAGTTACGCGGGGGATAATGAAAAACTGTTTTTT	CASSYAGDNEKLFF
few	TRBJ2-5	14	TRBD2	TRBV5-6	TGTGCCAGCAGCTTGGTGACTAGCGGGGAGACCCAGTACTTC	CASSLVTSGETQYF
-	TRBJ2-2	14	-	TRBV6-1	TGTGCCAGCAGATTGTCCTCCGACACCGGGGAGCTGTTTTTT	CASRLSSDTGELFF
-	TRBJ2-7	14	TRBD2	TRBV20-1	TGCAGTGCTAGAGAAGGGACTAGCGTCTACGAGCAGTACTTC	CSAREGTSVYEQYF
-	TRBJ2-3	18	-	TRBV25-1	TGTGCCAGCAGTGAAACCCCGGGGGTAGCGATTAGCACAGATACGCAGTATTTT	CASSETPGVAISTDTQYF
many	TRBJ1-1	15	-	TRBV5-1	TGCGCCAGCAGCTTGGATCGCAGGGCGATAACTGAAGCTTTCTTT	CASSLDRRAITEAFF
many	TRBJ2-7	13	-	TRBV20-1	TGCAGTGCTAGAAAACAGAGCTCCTACGAGCAGTACTTC	CSARKQSSYEQYF
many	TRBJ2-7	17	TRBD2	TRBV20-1	TGCAGTGCTAGAAAGTGGACTAGCGGATTAAGCTCCTACGAGCAGTACTTC	CSARKWTSGLSSYEQYF
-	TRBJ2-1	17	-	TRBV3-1	TGTGCCAGCAGCCAAGGTCTTGGACAGCCCGGGAATAATGAGCAGTTCTTC	CASSQGLGQPGNNEQFF
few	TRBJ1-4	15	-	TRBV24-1	TGTGCCACCAGTGATTCGAACAGGGTGCCTGAAAAACTGTTTTTT	CATSDSNRVPEKLFF
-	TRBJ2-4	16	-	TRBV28	TGTGCCAGCGCTCCCCTTAGGGGGTTAGCCAAAAACATTCAGTACTTC	CASAPLRGLAKNIQYF
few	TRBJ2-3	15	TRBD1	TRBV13	TGTGCCAGCAGGGGACAGCGGAGGAGCACAGATACGCAGTATTTT	CASRGQRRSTDTQYF
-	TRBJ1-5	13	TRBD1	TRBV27	TGTGCCACCAGTGCAGGGGGCCATCAGCCCCAGCATTTT	CATSAGGHQPQHF
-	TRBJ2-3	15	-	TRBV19	TGTGCCAGTAGTTGGAGAGGGTCTAGCACAGATACGCAGTATTTT	CASSWRGSSTDTQYF
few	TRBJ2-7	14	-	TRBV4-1	TGCGCCAGCAGCCAAGAGCCTAGCAGCTACGAGCAGTACTTC	CASSQEPSSYEQYF
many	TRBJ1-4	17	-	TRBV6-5	TGTGCCAGCAGTTACTCTGACTTCCCCCCAACTAATGAAAAACTGTTTTTT	CASSYSDFPPTNEKLFF
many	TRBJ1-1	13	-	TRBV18	TGTGCCAGCTCACAGACTGTAATCACTGAAGCTTTCTTT	CASSQTVITEAFF
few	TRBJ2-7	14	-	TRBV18	TGTGCCAGCTCACCCCTGACACCTACCTACGAGCAGTACTTC	CASSPLTPTYEQYF
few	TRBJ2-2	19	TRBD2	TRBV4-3	TGCGCCAGCAGCCAAGGGACTAGCGGACTCTCCGGGCGTATCGGGGAGCTGTTTTTT	CASSQGTSGLSGRIGELFF
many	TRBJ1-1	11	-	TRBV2	TGTGCCAGCAGCCGGGACACTGAAGCTTTCTTT	CASSRDTEAFF
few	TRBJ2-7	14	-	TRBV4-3	TGCGCCAGCAGCCAAGCGCGCGGTTCCTACGAGCAGTACTTC	CASSQARGSYEQYF
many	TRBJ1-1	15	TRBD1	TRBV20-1	TGCAGTGCCAAGATCTCAGGGGGAGGGAACACTGAAGCTTTCTTT	CSAKISGGGNTEAFF
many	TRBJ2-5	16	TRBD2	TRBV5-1	TGCGCCAGCAGCTTGGCATCCCAGGGAGGGGAAGAGACCCAGTACTTC	CASSLASQGGEETQYF
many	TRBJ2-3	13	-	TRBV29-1	TGCAGCGTTGTGGTGGGGGTTAGAGATACGCAGTATTTT	CSVVVGVRDTQYF
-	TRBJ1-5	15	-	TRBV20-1	TGCAGTGCTAGGACCCCGACAGGTGGCAATCAGCCCCAGCATTTT	CSARTPTGGNQPQHF
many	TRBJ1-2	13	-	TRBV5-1	TGCGCCAGCACCCTAACGGGGGGAGATGGCTACACCTTC	CASTLTGGDGYTF
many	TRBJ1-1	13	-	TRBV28	TGTGCCAGCAGTCTCCGGGGCCCTGGAGAAGCTTTCTTT	CASSLRGPGEAFF
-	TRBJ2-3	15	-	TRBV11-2	TGTGCCAGCAGCCTCCGGGACGGGCGCACAGATACGCAGTATTTT	CASSLRDGRTDTQYF
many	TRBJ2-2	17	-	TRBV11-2	TGTGCCAGCAGCTTAGGGCCCAGGGTTCCGAACACCGGGGAGCTGTTTTTT	CASSLGPRVPNTGELFF
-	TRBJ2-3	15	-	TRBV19	TGTGCCAGTAGTATGGTCGGGTCTAGCACAGATACGCAGTATTTT	CASSMVGSSTDTQYF
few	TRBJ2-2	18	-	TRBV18	TGTGCCAGCTCACCGCAGCCGGGATCTCGAGGGAACACCGGGGAGCTGTTTTTT	CASSPQPGSRGNTGELFF
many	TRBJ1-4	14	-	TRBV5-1	TGCGCCAGCAGCTTGGGACAGTCTGATGAAAAACTGTTTTTT	CASSLGQSDEKLFF
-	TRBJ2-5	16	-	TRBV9	TGTGCCAGCAGCGTAGAGGCAGGGATGGGCCAAGAGACCCAGTACTTC	CASSVEAGMGQETQYF
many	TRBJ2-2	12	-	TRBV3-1	TGTGCCAGCAGCCGAGTGCACGGGGAGCTGTTTTTT	CASSRVHGELFF
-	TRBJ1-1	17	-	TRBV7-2	TGTGCCAGCAGCTTTAATGCCTTCTGGGGGCGCGGCACTGAAGCTTTCTTT	CASSFNAFWGRGTEAFF
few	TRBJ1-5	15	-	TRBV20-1	TGCAGTGCCATCCCGGACGGATCGGGCAATCAGCCCCAGCATTTT	CSAIPDGSGNQPQHF
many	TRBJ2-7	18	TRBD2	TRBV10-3	TGTGCCATCAGTCAGGGGGTAGCGGGAGATCGAGGTGGCTACGAGCAGTACTTC	CAISQGVAGDRGGYEQYF
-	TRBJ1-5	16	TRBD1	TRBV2	TGTGCCAGCAGTGAAGCTAGGGGGCCAGGGGTCTTCCCCCAGCATTTT	CASSEARGPGVFPQHF
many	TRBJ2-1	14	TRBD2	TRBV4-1	TGCGCCAGCAGCCTAACCAGCGGGAGCTATGAGCAGTTCTTC	CASSLTSGSYEQFF
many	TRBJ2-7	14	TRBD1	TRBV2	TGTGCCAGCAGTGCTGACAGGGGGCTTGACGAGCAGTACTTC	CASSADRGLDEQYF
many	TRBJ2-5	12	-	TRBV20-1	TGCAGTGCTAGACCGGGGACTGCGATACAGTACTTC	CSARPGTAIQYF
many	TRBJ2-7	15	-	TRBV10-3	TGTGCCATCAGTGGAAGGGGGGTGAGCTCCTACGAGCAGTACTTC	CAISGRGVSSYEQYF
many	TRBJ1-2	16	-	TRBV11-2	TGTGCCAGCAGCTTAGCGGTTGGGGTCGGTAACTATGGCTACACCTTC	CASSLAVGVGNYGYTF
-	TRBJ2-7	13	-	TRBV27	TGTGCCAGCTCAGCTAGGGGAATCTACGAGCAGTACTTC	CASSARGIYEQYF
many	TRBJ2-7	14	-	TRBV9	TGTGCCAGCAGCGTAGCTCCGGACTCAAGCGAGCAGTACTTC	CASSVAPDSSEQYF
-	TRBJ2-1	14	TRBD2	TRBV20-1	TGCAGTGCTGCGACTAGCGGGCGTAACAATGAGCAGTTCTTC	CSAATSGRNNEQFF
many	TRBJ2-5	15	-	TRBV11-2	TGTGCCAGCAGTGAACCGGGACGTCCCCAAGAGACCCAGTACTTC	CASSEPGRPQETQYF
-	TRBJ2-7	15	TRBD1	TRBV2	TGTGCCAGCAGTTTGCATTCAGGGGGCGGCTACGAGCAGTACTTC	CASSLHSGGGYEQYF
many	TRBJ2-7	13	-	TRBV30	TGTGCCTGGAATCTAGTCAGGGTAGACGAGCAGTACTTC	CAWNLVRVDEQYF
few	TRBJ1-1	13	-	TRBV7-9	TGTGCCAGCAGCTTCGGGGAGAGCACTGAAGCTTTCTTT	CASSFGESTEAFF